This TCR beta chain was recovered during a study of blood T cell repertoires in COVID-19. Study information: Samples of COVID-19 (acute and convalescent) were obtained from the United States, Italy and Spain. The analysed material was cDNA or gDNA that came from T cells, B-cell-depleted T cells, or PBMCs.

The CDR3 totals 15 residues. Germline CDR1 reads SEHNR; CDR2 reads FQNEAQ (reference sequence). In the authors' methods: For nucleated cells, counts were estimated from reference gene primer amplification. Data came from immunoSEQ multiplex PCR; TCRdb stores just in-frame clones and leaves some out. The V and J calls and clone size are taken from that table; D and trimming were inferred from the DNA. The sample holds 90,000 to 140,000 clones, about three quarters seen once. Concerning this clone itself: At one end the junction does not follow the germline gene, possibly because of a read error.

The chain joins TRBV7-9 to TRBJ1-1, with 8 bases matching TRBD1. This clonotype originated in a woman between 65 and 79 years old with acute or convalescent COVID-19. Sequencing was carried out using peripheral blood. The CDR3 spells CASSLGQGMKTEAFF. The CDR3 DNA is TGTGCCAGCAGCTTAGGACAGGGGATGAAGACTGAAGCTTTCTTT. Full variable domain (rest looked up from reference TRBV7-9 and TRBJ1-1): DTGVSQNPRHKITKRGQNVTFRCDPISEHNRLYWYRQTLGQGPEFLTYFQNEAQLEKSRLLSDRFSAERPKGSFSTLEIQRTEQGDSAMYLCASSLGQGMKTEAFFGQGTRLTVV.